Listed below are T cell receptor beta chains from one sample, sequenced in a study of blood T cell repertoires in COVID-19. Method: immunoSEQ multiplex PCR; TCRdb's copy keeps in-frame clones and lacks some. The repertoire has more than 95,000 clones, around three quarters of them found once; the top ten carry approximately 35%. Sequenced sample: peripheral blood. The receptors were sampled from a man aged 35 to 55 with active or convalescent COVID-19. Both conserved end residues are part of each CDR3. The D gene is left open where the match is weak. The listing skips clone size in some rows; elsewhere it reads once, few, many or a size class.

TRBV2,NA,TRBJ2-3,NA,CASQQRTSTDTQYF,TGTGCCAGCCAACAGCGGACTAGCACAGATACGCAGTATTTT
TRBV13,NA,TRBJ2-7,NA,CASSLQETYEQYF,TGTGCCAGCAGCCTCCAGGAAACCTACGAGCAGTACTTC
TRBV21-1,NA,TRBJ1-3,NA,CASSKQRDEGHPSGNTIYF,TGTGCCAGCAGCAAACAGAGGGATGAGGGCCACCCCTCTGGAAACACCATATATTTT
TRBV4-1,NA,TRBJ2-7,NA,CASSQEEGAGEQYF,TGCGCCAGCAGCCAAGAGGAGGGGGCGGGCGAGCAGTACTTC
TRBV25-1,NA,TRBJ2-7,NA,CASSARDGGEQYF,TGTGCCAGCAGTGCCCGGGACGGAGGGGAGCAGTACTTC
TRBV27,TRBD1,TRBJ2-1,NA,CASSEPGGAAWFF,TGTGCCAGCAGCGAACCAGGGGGCGCAGCTTGGTTCTTC
TRBV4-1,NA,TRBJ1-2,NA,CASSFSTANYGYTF,TGCGCCAGCAGTTTTTCGACAGCTAACTATGGCTACACCTTC
TRBV7-2,NA,TRBJ2-5,NA,CASSSLETQYF,TGTGCCAGCAGCTCCCTAGAGACCCAGTACTTC
TRBV7-6,NA,TRBJ1-1,NA,CASSPGGGMNTEAFF,TGTGCCAGCAGCCCCGGGGGGGGAATGAACACTGAAGCTTTCTTT
TRBV27,NA,TRBJ2-7,NA,CASSLGDRYEQYF,TGTGCCAGCAGTCTCGGCGACAGGTACGAGCAGTACTTC
TRBV5-4,NA,TRBJ2-5,NA,CASSPPAQQETQYF,TGTGCCAGCAGCCCACCGGCACAGCAAGAGACCCAGTACTTC
TRBV5-6,NA,TRBJ2-3,few,CASSSGTRIDTQYF,TGTGCCAGCAGTTCCGGGACAAGAATAGATACGCAGTATTTT
TRBV5-6,NA,TRBJ1-1,NA,CASSSPPGGNTEAFF,TGTGCCAGCAGCTCCCCCCCCGGGGGGAACACTGAAGCTTTCTTT
TRBV19,NA,TRBJ2-4,NA,CASRGTANIQYF,TGTGCCAGTAGAGGAACAGCAAACATTCAGTACTTC
TRBV6-2/TRBV6-3,NA,TRBJ1-2,NA,CASSPPSYGYTF,TGTGCCAGCAGTCCCCCCTCCTATGGCTACACCTTC
TRBV28,TRBD1,TRBJ1-5,once,CASSFGTGWQPQHF,TGTGCCAGCAGTTTTGGGACAGGGTGGCAGCCCCAGCATTTT
TRBV9,TRBD2,TRBJ2-3,many,CASSVGLADNTDTQYF,TGTGCCAGCAGCGTAGGACTAGCGGACAACACAGATACGCAGTATTTT
TRBV4-2,NA,TRBJ1-2,NA,CASSQEGSREKNYGYTF,TGTGCCAGCAGCCAAGAGGGAAGCAGGGAAAAAAACTATGGCTACACCTTC
TRBV11-2,NA,TRBJ2-2,NA,CASRHPRGSGELFF,TGTGCCAGCAGACACCCCCGGGGGTCCGGGGAGCTGTTTTTT
TRBV7-2,NA,TRBJ1-2,NA,CASSPPGVGYGYTF,TGTGCCAGCAGCCCCCCGGGGGTCGGGTATGGCTACACCTTC